This T cell receptor beta chain was identified in a study of T cells in localized non-small cell lung cancer. Findings and limits, study-wide: T cell clonality was highest in uninvolved adjacent lung, above tumor.

As regards this clone: Its antigen is currently unknown.

The assay was immunoSEQ multiplex PCR, and TCRdb's table has in-frame clones only and misses some. The repertoire holds 130,000 or so clones, with 80% to 90% as singletons. This receptor was identified in a female donor at least 60 years old with stage I lung adenocarcinoma. Material: peripheral blood, obtained before any cancer treatment.

The CDR3 loop reads CASSPSRGPGANVLTF. CDR3 DNA: TGCGCCAGCAGCCCCTCGAGGGGGCCTGGGGCCAACGTCCTGACTTTC. The rearrangement links TRBV5-1 to TRBJ2-6; 7 bases fit TRBD1. Germline assignment: CDR1 SGHRS and CDR2 YFSETQ. This CDR3 contains 16 residues. Trimming took 4 bases from V and 2 from J; bases not matched to a gene: 6.